The 30 T cell receptor beta chains in this list originate from one sample, sequenced in a study of vaccination effects on CD4 cells after COVID-19. These TCRs are of unknown antigen specificity. Antigen-specific CD4+ T cells were expanded with viral peptide pools in the ViraFEST assay before sequencing. Cultured cells yielded isolated CD4+ T cells after more than nine days. Each participant was given two doses of one vaccine (BNT162b2 or mRNA-1273). Clones were sequenced by immunoSEQ multiplex PCR, and TCRdb holds only the in-frame ones, with some missing. The table lists under 50,000 clones, around 80% of them singletons. Sample: CD4+ T cells from PBMCs cultured with HCoV-NL63 spike peptides, taken after COVID-19 vaccination. The receptors originated from a human donor who received a COVID-19 vaccine. Some clones in this sample may be carry-over from other donors' samples.

V and J are TRBV24-1 and TRBJ1-2, with D perhaps matching TRBD1 (6 bases). Trimming left V 0 bases short and J 7 bases short, with 8 bases between. CDR3 size: 13 residues. Germline CDR1 KGHDR, CDR2 SFDVKD. The CDR3 DNA reads TGTGCCACCAGTGATTTGGCAGGGGTTGGCTACACCTTC. Translation: CATSDLAGVGYTF.

The chain combines TRBV7-8 with TRBJ2-1, with D possibly TRBD2 on 6 matching bases. Germline values: CDR1 SGHVS, CDR2 FQNEAQ. This CDR3 has 19 amino acids. V shed 5 bases and J shed 0 bases, with 23 bases lying between them. CDR3 loop: CASSPTLWGDSSSYNEQFF. The CDR3 DNA follows: TGTGCCAGCAGCCCGACGTTGTGGGGGGACTCGAGCTCCTACAATGAGCAGTTCTTC.

The chain employs TRBV5-6 and TRBJ2-3; 7 bases fit TRBD1. The CDR3 contains 14 residues. Germline values: CDR1 SGHDT, CDR2 YYEEEE. J gave up 3 bases and V 4 bases, and 5 bases lay outside the gene matches. The CDR3 region has the DNA TGTGCCAGCAGCGCGCCAGGGGGAACAGATACGCAGTATTTT. Protein product: CASSAPGGTDTQYF.

The count of this clone is one. The rearrangement uses TRBV19 and TRBJ2-5, with D perhaps matching TRBD1 (7 bases). The V end was cut by 5 bases, the J end by 4 bases, with 20 bases between. CDR1 LNHDA and CDR2 SQIVND come from the germline V gene (reference sequence). The CDR3 loop spans 16 amino acids. The CDR3 protein is CASSAGQLNGLETQYF. The CDR3 DNA reads as TGTGCCAGTAGTGCGGGACAGCTTAATGGTTTAGAGACCCAGTACTTC.

This chain uses TRBV12-3 or TRBV12-4 with TRBJ2-2; D is unclear. The V gene lost 6 bases and the J gene lost 2 bases, with 7 bases spanning the gap. CDR3 size: 13 residues. The CDR3 nucleotides read TGTGCCAGCAGGTCCCTAAACACCGGGGAGCTGTTTTTT. This translates into CASRSLNTGELFF.

The rearrangement links TRBV6-5 to TRBJ1-6; D remains unclear. This CDR3 spans 14 amino acids. V lost 0 bases and J lost 7, with 7 bases in between. Per the germline V gene, CDR1 is MNHEY and CDR2 is SVGAGI. The CDR3 spells CASSYSVGNSPLHF. The DNA for the CDR3 is TGTGCCAGCAGTTACTCAGTGGGGAATTCACCCCTCCACTTT.

This clone was observed a handful of times. The genes are TRBV2 and TRBJ1-1; no clear D gene. This CDR3 is built from 13 residues. V lost 4 bases and J lost 5, with 11 bases in between. The germline gives CDR1 SNHLY, CDR2 FYNNEI. The DNA of the CDR3 is TGTGCCAGCAGTGTGGCGATTGCTACTGAAGCTTTCTTT. Protein sequence: CASSVAIATEAFF.

The count of this clone is one. The chain recombines TRBV7-3 with TRBJ2-7; a weak D match, TRBD1 (8 bases). This CDR3 comprises 15 residues. CDR1 SGHTA and CDR2 FQGTGA come from the germline V gene. Between the trimmed V and J ends, which lost 6 bases and 0 bases, there was a span of 15 bases. Here the CDR3 reads CASSPTGGASYEQYV. The CDR3 nucleotides read TGTGCCAGCAGTCCCACAGGGGGGGCCTCCTACGAGCAGTACGTC.

This clone was counted a single time. The chain recombines TRBV7-2 with TRBJ2-3; D perhaps matches TRBD2 (5 bases). Looked up from germline, CDR1 is SGHTA and CDR2 is FQGNSA. Trimming took 1 base from V and 14 from J, leaving 19 bases between them. The CDR3 is 14 amino acids. The CDR3 loop is CASSLVMGGSKGYF. In nucleotides, the CDR3 is TGTGCCAGCAGCTTAGTAATGGGCGGGTCCAAGGGGTATTTT.

The V call is TRBV5-5, the J call TRBJ1-1; D call uncertain. With 2 bases removed from V and 5 bases from J, the gap between germline ends came to 16 bases. The CDR3 extends over 15 amino acids. The germline gives CDR1 SGHKS, CDR2 YYEKEE (reference sequence). The CDR3 nucleotides read TGTGCCAGCAGCTTTAGTCCAAGACCTGAGACTGAAGCTTTCTTT. Its protein product is CASSFSPRPETEAFF.

V is TRBV5-1 and J is TRBJ1-4; 8 positions agree with TRBD1. CDR3 size: 17 residues. CDR1 and CDR2 from the germline V gene are SGHRS and YFSETQ. The junction had 7 bases not matched to a gene; V was cut back by 0 bases and J by 3 bases. The CDR3 nucleotides are TGCGCCAGCAGCTTGGATGCGACAGGGGTTGCTAATGAAAAACTGTTTTTT. This codes for CASSLDATGVANEKLFF.

This CDR3 reads CASSRDTQVNGYTF. The CDR3 region has the DNA TGCGCCAGCAGCCGAGACACCCAGGTGAATGGCTACACCTTC. The chain combines TRBV5-1 with TRBJ1-2; D not resolved. Germline values: CDR1 SGHRS, CDR2 YFSETQ. V was shortened by 4 bases and J by 6 bases, with 16 bases between the two germline ends. The CDR3 runs 14 residues.

In this sample, this clone turned up a few times. The chain joins TRBV5-5 to TRBJ1-2, with 9 bases aligning to TRBD1. V gave up 5 bases and J gave up 2 bases; unmatched junction bases: 10. Germline V CDR1 and CDR2: SGHKS, YYEKEE (reference sequence). The CDR3 totals 16 residues. CDR3 protein: CASSPQTGTGNYGYTF. CDR3 bases: TGTGCCAGCAGTCCTCAAACCGGGACAGGGAACTATGGCTACACCTTC.

The genes are TRBV6-5 and TRBJ1-1, with D tentatively TRBD1 (6 bases). The CDR3 runs to 15 residues. V was clipped by 6 bases and J by 1 base, with 15 bases between them. Germline V CDR1 and CDR2: MNHEY, SVGAGI. In DNA form, the CDR3 reads TGTGCCAGCAGGGGACAAAGCGGAGGGAACACTGAAGCTTTCTTT. It translates to CASRGQSGGNTEAFF.

The chain links TRBV19 to TRBJ1-1, with D perhaps TRBD1 (5 bases). The CDR3 contains 15 residues. V dropped 4 bases and J dropped 2 bases, with 14 bases sitting between them. From germline, CDR1 is LNHDA and CDR2 SQIVND (reference sequence). As DNA, the CDR3 is TGTGCCAGTAGTAAGTGGGGCGGGGAAAACACTGAAGCTTTCTTT. Translated: CASSKWGGENTEAFF.

The CDR3 DNA reads TGTGCCAGCAGCCAAGATTCGTACTCCCCAGGGGGAGAGACCCAGTACTTC. Protein: CASSQDSYSPGGETQYF. The chain carries TRBV4-2 and TRBJ2-5, with 7 bases matching TRBD1. The junction had 11 bases not matched to a gene; V was cut back by 0 bases and J by 4 bases. The CDR3 is 17 residues long. Germline loops: CDR1 LGHNA, CDR2 YNFKEQ.

The rearrangement uses TRBV21-1 and TRBJ1-5; TRBD1 is the table's D call and was not checked against the DNA. TRBV21-1 is annotated as a pseudogene. CDR3 length: 16 amino acids. The CDR3 sequence: CASSPGGWAQDQPQHF. The DNA of the CDR3 is TGTGCCAGCAGTCCAGGGGGCTGGGCCCAAGATCAGCCCCAGCATTTT.

This clone has only one observation. The chain couples TRBV4-1 to TRBJ2-2; D perhaps matches TRBD2 (6 bases). Trimming stripped 4 bases from V and 3 bases from J, with 15 bases between. Germline-derived CDR1 and CDR2 are MGHRA and YSYEKL. The CDR3 has 16 amino acids. The CDR3 nucleotides are TGCGCCAGCAGCCGGGACGGCGGGGTGGACACCGGGGAGCTGTTTTTT. It specifies CASSRDGGVDTGELFF.

V usage is TRBV5-1 and J usage is TRBJ2-7; no definite D call. CDR1 SGHRS and CDR2 YFSETQ come from the germline V gene. V was trimmed by 0 bases and J by 2 bases, leaving 9 bases between them. This CDR3 contains 14 residues. The CDR3: CASSLAPETYEQYV. In DNA form, the CDR3 reads TGCGCCAGCAGCTTGGCCCCAGAAACCTACGAGCAGTACGTC.

This clone was detected once. The J gene is TRBJ2-5, the V gene TRBV14, with 12 bases identical to TRBD2. Per the germline V gene, CDR1 is SGHDN and CDR2 is FVKESK. With V trimmed by 0 bases and J by 5 bases, 13 bases remained unmatched. This CDR3 comprises 19 residues. DNA for the CDR3: TGTGCCAGCAGCCAAGACTCTATACTAGCGGGGGGACGGGGCGAGACCCAGTACTTC. Translated, it gives CASSQDSILAGGRGETQYF.

The gene calls are TRBV2 and TRBJ1-3; D not resolved. From germline, CDR1 is SNHLY and CDR2 FYNNEI. V gave up 8 bases and J gave up 0 bases, with 8 bases separating them. CDR3 size: 13 residues. CDR3 protein: CASGSVSGNTIYF. CDR3 sequence (DNA): TGTGCCAGCGGGAGTGTCTCTGGAAACACCATATATTTT. Filled out from reference TRBV2 and TRBJ1-3, the complete variable domain reads EPEVTQTPSHQVTQMGQEVILRCVPISNHLYFYWYRQILGQKVEFLVSFYNNEISEKSEIFDDQFSVERPDGSNFTLKIRSTKLEDSAMYFCASGSVSGNTIYFGEGSWLTVV.

The chain has TRBV4-3 and TRBJ1-6, with D perhaps TRBD1 (5 bases). The ends were cut back, 1 base at V and 9 bases at J, with 16 bases in the middle. Germline CDR1 and CDR2: LGHNA and YSLEER. The CDR3 length is 16 residues. CDR3 bases: TGCGCCAGCAGCCAAGTGGGGGGAGGGGTTGGTTCACCCCTCCACTTT. Its protein is CASSQVGGGVGSPLHF.

The CDR3 is CASSEAFGSYEQYV. DNA for the CDR3: TGTGCCAGCAGTGAAGCGTTTGGATCCTACGAGCAGTACGTC. This rearrangement joins TRBV6-1 to TRBJ2-7; D is unresolved. Trimming pared 0 bases from V and 1 base from J, leaving 7 bases between. The CDR3 spans 14 residues. Germline V gives CDR1 MNHNS, CDR2 SASEGT.

The V gene is TRBV10-1, the J gene TRBJ2-5; D may correspond to TRBD1 or TRBD2 (6 bases each). This CDR3 has 15 amino acids. Germline assignment: CDR1 WNHNN and CDR2 SYGVQD (reference sequence). V was shortened by 8 bases and J by 4 bases, with 20 bases between the two germline ends. The CDR3 coding sequence is TGCGCCAGCTCAGTATCGCGAGGGGGGTCAGAGACCCAGTACTTC. Residues: CASSVSRGGSETQYF.

The V and J genes are TRBV5-1 and TRBJ2-5; possibly TRBD1 for D (6 bases). Trimming took 0 bases from V and 5 from J, leaving 17 bases between them. Germline CDR1 reads SGHRS; CDR2 reads YFSETQ. CDR3 size: 16 residues. CDR3 sequence (DNA): TGCGCCAGCAGCTTGGGAACAGGGACGCCCCGGGAGACCCAGTACTTC. It is translated as CASSLGTGTPRETQYF.

This sequence joins TRBV7-3 and TRBJ2-3; 8 bases align to TRBD1. The CDR3 covers 15 residues. J lost 0 bases, V lost 4 bases, and 3 bases had no gene match. Germline V CDR1 and CDR2: SGHTA, FQGTGA. The CDR3 is CASSSRGLSTDTQYF. CDR3 nucleotides: TGTGCCAGCAGCTCCAGGGGGCTGAGCACAGATACGCAGTATTTT. Using reference TRBV7-3 and TRBJ2-3 for the parts outside the CDR3, the full variable domain is GAGVSQTPSNKVTEKGKYVELRCDPISGHTALYWYRQSLGQGPEFLIYFQGTGAADDSGLPNDRFFAVRPEGSVSTLKIQRTERGDSAVYLCASSSRGLSTDTQYFGPGTRLTVL.

This clone was seen only a few times. The genes are TRBV5-1 and TRBJ2-1; the D call may be TRBD1 or TRBD2 (5 bases each). V gave up 4 bases and J gave up 9 bases, with 20 bases separating them. From germline, CDR1 is SGHRS and CDR2 YFSETQ. This CDR3 contains 15 residues. The CDR3: CASSPWDGPSREQFF. The CDR3 DNA follows: TGCGCCAGCAGCCCGTGGGACGGACCATCGCGTGAGCAGTTCTTC.

This chain links TRBV19 with TRBJ1-1; weak D call: TRBD1 (6 bases). The CDR3 extends over 12 amino acids. CDR1 LNHDA and CDR2 SQIVND come from the germline V gene (reference sequence). V was pared by 5 bases and J by 5 bases, with 9 bases between. DNA for the CDR3: TGTGCCAGTAGTCCAGGACAGACTGAAGCTTTCTTT. Translating gives CASSPGQTEAFF.

The chain recombines TRBV15 with TRBJ2-7; 7 bases fit TRBD1. The CDR3 loop spans 13 amino acids. J was trimmed by 3 bases and V by 2 bases; bases with no gene match: 1. Germline V gives CDR1 LNHNV, CDR2 YYDKDF (reference sequence). The CDR3 DNA reads TGTGCCACCAGCAGAACAGGGGACTACGAGCAGTACGTC. Translated, it gives CATSRTGDYEQYV.

The V and J genes are TRBV9 and TRBJ1-3; unclear D gene. Germline V gene sequence: CDR1 SGDLS, CDR2 YYNGEE. Between the trimmed V and J ends, which lost 2 bases and 3 bases, there was a span of 6 bases. The CDR3 is 13 amino acids. Here the CDR3 reads CASSVGLGNTIYF. The CDR3, as DNA: TGTGCCAGCAGCGTCGGACTTGGAAACACCATATATTTT.